The 3 T cell receptor beta chains below come from one sample, sequenced in a study of shared clonotypes between healthy human individuals. Using immunoSEQ multiplex PCR, the repertoire was profiled, and TCRdb retains in-frame clones only, with some absent. This table has about 2.3 million clones, around 93% appearing once. Sequenced sample: naive CD4+ T cells from PBMCs. The sample's subset: CD45RA+ positively selected. These receptor sequences come from a man between 18 and 35 years old in good health. Some clones in this sample may be carry-over from other donors' samples.

This chain joins TRBV12-5 and TRBJ2-2, with D perhaps matching TRBD1 (6 bases). Germline lookup yields CDR1 LGHNT and CDR2 FRNRAP. V was shortened by 5 bases and J by 3 bases, with 10 bases between the two germline ends. CDR3 length equals 14 residues. CDR3 nucleotide sequence: TGTGCTAGTGGTATCGGACAGTACACCGGGGAGCTGTTTTTT. Amino acids: CASGIGQYTGELFF.

The chain carries TRBV15 and TRBJ1-2, with a possible D match to TRBD1 (5 bases). Germline loops: CDR1 LNHNV, CDR2 YYDKDF (reference sequence). Trimming removed 0 bases from V and 8 bases from J, with 13 bases in between. The CDR3 consists of 14 residues. For the CDR3, the DNA is TGTGCCACCAGCAGAGACCCAAGAGGGGAGGGCTACACCTTC. Translation: CATSRDPRGEGYTF.

The count of this clone is one. The gene calls are TRBV25-1 and TRBJ2-7; D is perhaps TRBD1 (5 bases). The germline CDR1 and CDR2 sequences are MGHDK and SYGVNS. Trimming cost V 6 bases and J 1 base, with 16 bases left between them. This CDR3 is built from 15 residues. CDR3 protein: CASSDPARESYEQYF. Here the CDR3 DNA reads TGTGCCAGCAGCGATCCAGCCAGGGAATCCTACGAGCAGTACTTC.